The rows below give T cell receptor beta chains drawn from one sample of a study of vaccination effects on CD4 cells after COVID-19. The assay was immunoSEQ multiplex PCR, and TCRdb's table has in-frame clones only and misses some. The table includes about 29,000 clones, 74% detected once. For these receptors, no antigen is known. This sample comprised CD4+ T cells from PBMCs cultured with HCoV-OC43 spike peptides, obtained after COVID-19 vaccination. The source of these receptors is a human donor who received a COVID-19 vaccine. Each CDR3 is given with its conserved first and last residue. A D gene is named only where the DNA matches it firmly. Size tells how often a clone was seen (once, few, many) or the class of an expanded clone, and some rows leave it out.

>.|TRBD2|TRBJ2-1|TRBV5-1
TGCGCCAGCAGCTTGGAGTCCCTAGCGGGGGCCTCGGGTGAGCAGTTCTTC
CASSLESLAGASGEQFF
>.|.|TRBJ1-1|TRBV19
TGTGCCAGTAGTAGGCCGGAATCGACTGAAGCTTTCTTT
CASSRPESTEAFF
>.|.|TRBJ2-7|TRBV6-1
TGTGCCAGCAGTGAAGTGGCAGTCGAGCAGTACTTC
CASSEVAVEQYF
>.|.|TRBJ1-1|TRBV5-4
TGTGCCACCCGGATGAACACTGAAGCTTTCTTT
CATRMNTEAFF
>few|.|TRBJ1-2|TRBV24-1
TGTGCCACCAGTGGGTCGGGGTTTGACTATGGCTACACCTTC
CATSGSGFDYGYTF
>.|.|TRBJ2-2|TRBV19
TGTGCCAGTAGTCCGGGAGAGGGCTGGACCGGGGAGCTGTTTTTT
CASSPGEGWTGELFF
>.|TRBD2|TRBJ2-7|TRBV10-2
TGCGCCAGCAGTGAGTCTCCTAGCGGGAGAACCTACGAGCAGTACTTC
CASSESPSGRTYEQYF
>few|.|TRBJ1-6|TRBV5-1
TGCGCCAGCAGCTTTGACCGGGGACCCTCACCCCTCCACTTT
CASSFDRGPSPLHF
>.|.|TRBJ2-1|TRBV12-3/TRBV12-4
TGTGCCAGCAGTTCACTTCAGGGGAGCAAGTTCTTC
CASSSLQGSKFF
>once|.|TRBJ1-5|TRBV24-1
TGTGCCACCAGTGATTCAGGGAGCAATCAGCCCCAGCATTTT
CATSDSGSNQPQHF
>.|TRBD1|TRBJ1-1|TRBV25-1
TGTGCCAGCAGCCCCCGGGACAGGGGGCACGTCACTGAAGCTTTCTTT
CASSPRDRGHVTEAFF
>.|.|TRBJ1-5|TRBV4-1
TGCGCCAGCAGCCAAGCCCCCCCAGGGGCCCAGCATTTT
CASSQAPPGAQHF
>.|TRBD1|TRBJ2-5|TRBV4-1
TGCGCCAGCACCATGGGGGACAGATATAGCGCCGACCAAGAGACCCAGTACTTC
CASTMGDRYSADQETQYF
>few|.|TRBJ1-1|TRBV3-1/TRBV3-2
TGTGCCAGCAGCCAATCGATAGTGAACACTGAAGCTTTCTTT
CASSQSIVNTEAFF
>.|.|TRBJ1-1|TRBV6-5
TGTGCCAGCAGACCTCCGGGACTTCACACTGAAGCTTTCTTT
CASRPPGLHTEAFF
>.|TRBD1|TRBJ2-7|TRBV2
TGTGCCAGCAGTCCGCTGGACAGGGGGGGCGAGCAGTACTTC
CASSPLDRGGEQYF
>few|.|TRBJ1-2|TRBV6-4
TGTGCCAGCAGGCTGAGCTTAGCTAACTATGGCTACACCTTC
CASRLSLANYGYTF
>few|TRBD1|TRBJ1-2|TRBV2
TGTGCCAGCAGTGAAAGGGGGCTTAGCTATGGCTACACCTTC
CASSERGLSYGYTF
>.|TRBD1|TRBJ2-1|TRBV27
TGTGCCAGCAGGCCGCCAGGGGGCCATGAGCAGTTCTTC
CASRPPGGHEQFF
>.|.|TRBJ2-7|TRBV13
TGTGCCAGCAGCTCCCCCGGGAGCATTCCCTACGAGCAGTACTTC
CASSSPGSIPYEQYF
>.|TRBD1|TRBJ2-1|TRBV4-2
TGTGCCAGCAGCCAAGATCCGGGACAGCCCTACAATGAGCAGTTCTTC
CASSQDPGQPYNEQFF
>.|.|TRBJ1-1|TRBV27
TGTGCCAGCAGTTCTCCCTGGAGGGGGAACACTGAAGCTTTCTTT
CASSSPWRGNTEAFF
>.|TRBD1|TRBJ2-1|TRBV18
TGTGCCAGCTCACCGGGACAGGGGGGCTCCTACAATGAGCAGTTCTTC
CASSPGQGGSYNEQFF
>.|.|TRBJ2-2|TRBV5-4
TGTGCCAGCAGCCCCGGAACCAGGGGCACAAGGTCCGGGGAGCTGTTTTTT
CASSPGTRGTRSGELFF
>.|TRBD1|TRBJ1-5|TRBV19
TGTGCCAGTAGTATGCTCGGACAGGGAAATCAGCCCCAGCATTTT
CASSMLGQGNQPQHF
>.|.|TRBJ2-3|TRBV18
TGTGCCAGCTCACCTGGGCTTACCAGCACAGATACGCAGTATTTT
CASSPGLTSTDTQYF
>.|.|TRBJ1-5|TRBV5-1
TGCGCCAGCAGCCTTACGGAGAATAGCAATCAGCCCCAGCATTTT
CASSLTENSNQPQHF
>.|TRBD1|TRBJ1-1|TRBV14
TGTGCCAGCAGCCAAGGGAATCCCACGACAGGGCCGGGAAAAACTGAAGCTTTCTTT
CASSQGNPTTGPGKTEAFF
>.|.|TRBJ2-6|TRBV30
TGTGCCTGGAGTCCCGGGGGCGCCGGGGCCAACGTCCTGACTTTC
CAWSPGGAGANVLTF
>.|.|TRBJ1-3|TRBV3-1/TRBV3-2
TGTGCCAGCAGCCAAGATGGGAGGGGGACTGGAAACACCATATATTTT
CASSQDGRGTGNTIYF
>few|.|TRBJ2-1|TRBV25-1
TGTGCCAGCAGCCTATACAATGAGCAGTTCTTC
CASSLYNEQFF
>.|.|TRBJ2-6|TRBV27
TGTGCCAGCCAGTTCGTGTACGGGGGCAACTCTGGGGCCAACGTCCTGACTTTC
CASQFVYGGNSGANVLTF
>few|.|TRBJ1-4|TRBV9
TGTGCCAGCAGCGTAAGACAGAAAGATGAAAAACTGTTTTTT
CASSVRQKDEKLFF
>.|.|TRBJ2-1|TRBV12-3/TRBV12-4
TGTGCCAGCAGTTTGGCTGACGGCAATGAGCAGTTCTTC
CASSLADGNEQFF
>.|TRBD1|TRBJ2-1|TRBV7-2
TGTGCCAGCAGCATGGACAGGGGCTCCTACAATGAGCAGTTCTTC
CASSMDRGSYNEQFF
>once|.|TRBJ2-3|TRBV3-1/TRBV3-2
TGTGCCAGCAGCCAAAGCCAGGGACTCCTACCGCAGTATTTT
CASSQSQGLLPQYF
>.|.|TRBJ2-7|TRBV5-1
TGCGCCAGCAGCTTGGAAAGGGCATCTAACTACGAGCAGTACTTC
CASSLERASNYEQYF
>.|TRBD1|TRBJ1-1|TRBV5-1
TGCGCCAGCAGCTCAGTAATAACAGGGGGCGTGAACACTGAAGCTTTCTTT
CASSSVITGGVNTEAFF
>.|.|TRBJ1-2|TRBV29-1
TGCAGCGTTGAAAAATCATCAGGGGCCTATGGCTACACCTTC
CSVEKSSGAYGYTF
>.|.|TRBJ2-5|TRBV7-8
TGTGCCAGCAGCTCTCGCGGGGGCGGTGGAGAGACCCAGTACTTC
CASSSRGGGGETQYF
>.|.|TRBJ2-5|TRBV19
TGTGCCAGTAGTATTGACGGAGAATCACAAGAGACCCAGTACTTC
CASSIDGESQETQYF
>once|.|TRBJ1-2|TRBV7-8
TGTGCCAGCAGCTTTCTCTTAGGCAGTAACTATGGCTACACCTTC
CASSFLLGSNYGYTF
>.|TRBD1|TRBJ2-1|TRBV7-9
TGTGCCAGCAGCTTAGCCCACGGGACAGTGCCATACAATGAGCAGTTCTTC
CASSLAHGTVPYNEQFF
>once|TRBD1|TRBJ1-1|TRBV2
TGTGCCAGCAGTGAAGGCGGGACAGTCAACACTGAAGCTTTCTTT
CASSEGGTVNTEAFF
>once|.|TRBJ2-5|TRBV5-1
TGCGCCAGCAGCCCAGGATTGCAAGAGACCCAGTACTTC
CASSPGLQETQYF
>.|.|TRBJ2-7|TRBV29-1
TGCAGCGCTATCAGGAGCTCCTACGAGCAGTACTTC
CSAIRSSYEQYF
>.|TRBD1|TRBJ1-2|TRBV5-1
TGCGCCAGCAGCTCGGACAGGGTATGGCATGGCTACACCTTC
CASSSDRVWHGYTF
>.|.|TRBJ2-3|TRBV10-1
TGCGCCAGCAACCGGGACGCTTCAGATACGCAGTATTTT
CASNRDASDTQYF
>.|.|TRBJ2-1|TRBV10-3
TGTGCCATCAGTGAGTCGGACAGGAGGGCTGAGCAGTTCTTC
CAISESDRRAEQFF
>few|.|TRBJ1-1|TRBV5-4
TGTGCCAGCAGCTTACAGGGAGAAGGAACTGAAGCTTTCTTT
CASSLQGEGTEAFF
>.|.|TRBJ1-4|TRBV5-5
TGTGCCAGCAGCATCACAGGGTTTTCAACTAATGAAAAACTGTTTTTT
CASSITGFSTNEKLFF
>.|TRBD1|TRBJ2-7|TRBV5-1
TGCGCCAGCAGCTTAGGACAGGACATGAACGAGCAGTACTTC
CASSLGQDMNEQYF